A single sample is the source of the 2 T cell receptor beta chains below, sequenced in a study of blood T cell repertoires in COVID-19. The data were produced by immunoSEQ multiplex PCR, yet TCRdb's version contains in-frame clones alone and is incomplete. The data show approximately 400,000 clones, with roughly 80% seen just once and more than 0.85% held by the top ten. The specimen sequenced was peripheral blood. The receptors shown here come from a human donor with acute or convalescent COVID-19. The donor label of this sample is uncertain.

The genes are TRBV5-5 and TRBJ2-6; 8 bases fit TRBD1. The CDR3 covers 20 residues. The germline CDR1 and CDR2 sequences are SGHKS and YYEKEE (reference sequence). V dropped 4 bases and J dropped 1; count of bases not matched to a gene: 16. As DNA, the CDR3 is TGTGCCAGCAGCACCGGACAGGGACTCGATCCCTTGTCTGGGGCCAACGTCCTGACTTTC. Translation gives CASSTGQGLDPLSGANVLTF.

The chain's CDR3 is CASSRDSHTDTQYF. CDR3 nucleotides: TGTGCCAGCAGCCGGGACTCGCACACAGATACGCAGTATTTT. The chain employs TRBV7-2 and TRBJ2-3; D is perhaps TRBD2 (6 bases). The V gene's germline CDR1 is SGHTA and CDR2 FQGNSA. The ends were cut back, 5 bases at V and 2 bases at J, with 11 bases in the middle. This CDR3 spans 14 amino acids.